A single sample gave rise to the 25 T cell receptor beta chains below, sequenced in a study of response to subunit inactivated influenza vaccine. TCRdb ran MiXCR on the RT-PCR reads and lists one entry per CDR3 protein. The table shows about 160,000 distinct CDR3 sequences, with 11% occurring only once. The sample in question was non-naive T cells sorted from PBMCs, obtained roughly 47 days after vaccination. Every receptor here comes from a man aged 50-59 years who received an inactivated influenza vaccine.

This clonotype was counted only a few times. This chain links TRBV27 with TRBJ2-7; 7 positions match TRBD2. After removal of 0 bases from V and 4 bases from J, the junction contained 6 bases not matched to a gene. The germline CDR1 and CDR2 sequences are MNHEY and SMNVEV (reference sequence). CDR3 length: 15 residues. Here the CDR3 DNA reads TGTGCCAGCAGTTTATCGTGGGCGGGAGAGTACGAGCAGTACTTC. Residues: CASSLSWAGEYEQYF.

This clonotype was found a few times. The chain recombines TRBV20-1 with TRBJ2-3; 8 nucleotides match TRBD2. Germline values: CDR1 DFQATT, CDR2 SNEGSKA (reference sequence). The trim removed 3 bases at V and 6 bases at J, leaving 14 bases unmatched. CDR3 size: 16 residues. CDR3 protein: CSARSGGVSGTDTQYF. CDR3 nucleotides: TGCAGTGCTAGGTCGGGGGGGGTCAGCGGTACGGATACGCAGTATTTT.

The V gene is TRBV29-1, the J gene TRBJ2-1; the D is unclear. V lost 3 bases and J lost 4, with 13 bases in between. The CDR3 loop spans 14 amino acids. The V gene's germline CDR1 is SQVTM and CDR2 ANQGSEA. The CDR3 loop is CSVDGSALYNEQFF. CDR3 DNA sequence: TGCAGCGTTGACGGGTCAGCCCTTTACAATGAGCAGTTCTTC.

This clonotype was observed at least ten times. In DNA, the CDR3 is TGCGCCAGCAGCCGGAACTCACTGGGGACTGAAGCTTTCTTT. Protein product: CASSRNSLGTEAFF. The V call is TRBV5-1, the J call TRBJ1-1, with D hard to call. With 4 bases removed from V and 5 bases from J, the gap between germline ends came to 15 bases. The CDR3 is made up of 14 amino acids. The germline gives CDR1 SGHRS, CDR2 YFSETQ.

This clonotype was detected only a few times. The J gene is TRBJ2-3, the V gene TRBV20-1, with TRBD2 matching 13 bases. V shed 4 bases, J shed 0 bases, and the junction held 7 bases outside the gene matches. Germline assignment: CDR1 DFQATT and CDR2 SNEGSKA (reference sequence). The CDR3 extends over 17 amino acids. CDR3 DNA: TGCAGTGCTAAGGGACTAGCGGGGAAAATCAGCACAGATACGCAGTATTTT. It codes for CSAKGLAGKISTDTQYF.

This clonotype was recorded many times. The chain is built from TRBV28 and TRBJ1-4, with D tentatively TRBD1 (5 bases). Germline lookup yields CDR1 MDHEN and CDR2 SYDVKM. This CDR3 contains 16 residues. V was cut by 3 bases and J by 8 bases, with 19 bases left in between. The CDR3 sequence: CASSFMGRTRGEKLFF. The CDR3 DNA reads as TGTGCCAGCAGTTTCATGGGTCGGACCCGGGGGGAAAAACTGTTTTTT.

This clonotype has a count of ten or more. This CDR3 reads CASSFAGIWNTEAFF. CDR3 nucleotides: TGTGCCAGCAGCTTCGCAGGGATTTGGAACACTGAAGCTTTCTTT. This chain uses TRBV7-2 with TRBJ1-1, with D maybe TRBD1 (5 bases). The CDR3 length is 15 residues. V dropped 3 bases and J dropped 1 base, with 12 bases sitting between them. CDR1 and CDR2 (germline): SGHTA, FQGNSA.

This clonotype was observed a few times. The chain links TRBV6-5 to TRBJ2-6, with D possibly TRBD2 on 7 matching bases. The CDR3 consists of 19 residues. V lost 0 bases to trimming and J lost 0 bases, with 15 bases between them. Germline CDR1 is MNHEY and CDR2 is SVGAGI. In DNA, the CDR3 is TGTGCCAGCAGTTACTCTTACGCGGGGGCCTACTCTGGGGCCAACGTCCTGACTTTC. This gives the protein CASSYSYAGAYSGANVLTF.

Points on this clonotype: A read error may account for a junction end that differs from germline. The chain joins TRBV29-1 to TRBJ2-5, with a possible D match to TRBD2 (7 bases). The CDR3 is 12 amino acids. Germline V gene lookup returns CDR1 SQVTM and CDR2 ANQGSEA. The CDR3 nucleotides are TGCGGCGTTCGTCGCGGGGGCGAGACCCAGTACTTC. As protein: CGVRRGGETQYF.

This clonotype was counted a few times. The chain employs TRBV28 and TRBJ2-1; 8 nucleotides match TRBD2. This CDR3 comprises 15 residues. J lost 2 bases, V lost 5 bases, and 5 bases had no gene match. Germline CDR1 reads MDHEN; CDR2 reads SYDVKM. CDR3 region: CASSLTSEAYNEQFF. CDR3 bases: TGTGCCAGCAGTCTGACTAGCGAGGCCTACAATGAGCAGTTCTTC.

The chain couples TRBV24-1 to TRBJ1-2; the D gene is possibly TRBD1 (5 bases). The germline gives CDR1 KGHDR, CDR2 SFDVKD. Trimming removed 3 bases from V and 7 bases from J, with 11 bases in between. The CDR3 sequence is 13 residues long. The CDR3 bases are TGTGCCACCAGTGATACGAGGGACGGTGGCTACACCTTC. Translated, it gives CATSDTRDGGYTF.

This clonotype came up many times. This CDR3 is CASSLDYLPNTEAFF. The CDR3 nucleotides read TGTGCCAGCAGCTTGGACTATCTTCCGAACACTGAAGCTTTCTTT. The chain recombines TRBV5-5 with TRBJ1-1, with unresolved D. CDR1 is SGHKS, CDR2 YYEKEE, per germline (reference sequence). V dropped 0 bases and J dropped 1 base, with 10 bases sitting between them. The CDR3 consists of 15 residues.

This clonotype was seen at least ten times. In nucleotides, the CDR3 is TGCAGTGCTAGAGATCGGCCGGGGCGGGAGACCCAGTACTTC. Its protein product is CSARDRPGRETQYF. The gene calls are TRBV20-1 and TRBJ2-5, with D possibly called TRBD1 or TRBD2 (5 bases each). Between the trimmed V and J ends, which lost 0 bases and 5 bases, there was a span of 13 bases. Per the germline V gene, CDR1 is DFQATT and CDR2 is SNEGSKA (reference sequence). This CDR3 has 14 residues.

The V and J genes are TRBV3-1 and TRBJ2-7, with D perhaps given as TRBD1 or TRBD2 (6 bases each). Germline CDR1 reads LGHDT; CDR2 reads YNNKEL (reference sequence). The CDR3 runs to 15 residues. V was trimmed by 3 bases and J by 7 bases, leaving 19 bases between them. CDR3 protein: CASSHTSGATTEQYF. The CDR3 DNA reads as TGTGCCAGCAGCCACACATCGGGGGCTACAACGGAGCAGTACTTC.

This chain connects TRBV6-2 or TRBV6-3 to TRBJ1-1, with TRBD1 as a possible D gene (6 bases). Germline V gives CDR1 MNHEY, CDR2 SVGEGT. There are 15 residues in the CDR3. The ends were cut back, 2 bases at V and 3 bases at J, with 13 bases in the middle. CDR3 amino acids: CASSYTGMGYTEAFF. The CDR3 nucleotides read TGTGCCAGCAGTTACACAGGGATGGGGTACACTGAAGCTTTCTTT.

The table lists this clonotype with a few counts. The chain has TRBV6-2 or TRBV6-3 and TRBJ2-1; a possible D gene is TRBD1 (5 bases). Germline V gene data show CDR1 as MNHEY and CDR2 as SVGEGT. This CDR3 region has 13 residues. Trimming cost V 6 bases and J 5 bases, with 11 bases left between them. CDR3 in DNA: TGTGCCAGCAGCCGCCAGGGAAACAATGAGCAGTTCTTC. This sequence encodes CASSRQGNNEQFF.

This clonotype has more than one count but fewer than ten. The chain carries TRBV12-3 or TRBV12-4 and TRBJ1-2; D gene unclear. The germline V and J ends were trimmed by 2 bases and 4 bases, with 8 bases remaining between them. This CDR3 region has 13 residues. The CDR3 DNA reads as TGTGCCAGCAGTTTACAACAAACCTATGGCTACACCTTC. Amino acids: CASSLQQTYGYTF.

This clonotype has only a few counts. This chain connects TRBV4-1 to TRBJ1-2; D is possibly TRBD1 (5 bases). Germline CDR1 MGHRA, CDR2 YSYEKL. The germline V and J ends were trimmed by 1 base and 6 bases, with 12 bases remaining between them. CDR3 length: 14 residues. This CDR3 is CASSQGPVGDGYTF. For the CDR3, the DNA is TGCGCCAGCAGCCAAGGCCCGGTGGGGGATGGCTACACCTTC.

This rearrangement joins TRBV5-1 to TRBJ2-2; D is perhaps TRBD2 (5 bases). With 0 bases removed from V and 7 bases from J, the gap between germline ends came to 13 bases. The CDR3 contains 15 residues. Germline CDR1 SGHRS, CDR2 YFSETQ. CDR3 loop: CASSLALEVGGELFF. In DNA, the CDR3 is TGCGCCAGCAGCTTGGCACTAGAGGTTGGCGGGGAGCTGTTTTTT.

The V gene is TRBV6-5, the J gene TRBJ1-1; a weak D match, TRBD1 (5 bases). The germline V and J ends were trimmed by 0 bases and 3 bases, with 11 bases remaining between them. This CDR3 is 15 amino acids long. Germline CDR1 reads MNHEY; CDR2 reads SVGAGI. CDR3 sequence reads: CASSYSGGAYTEAFF. The CDR3 DNA is TGTGCCAGCAGTTACTCGGGAGGGGCGTACACTGAAGCTTTCTTT.

This clonotype has at least ten counts. The genes are TRBV20-1 and TRBJ1-1, with unresolved D. The CDR3 is 14 amino acids. Per the germline V gene, CDR1 is DFQATT and CDR2 is SNEGSKA (reference sequence). Trimming took 6 bases from V and 4 from J, leaving 18 bases between them. CDR3 nucleotides: TGCAGTGCCCCTGGTCCTGGAACGACCACTGAAGCTTTCTTT. Amino acids: CSAPGPGTTTEAFF.

This clonotype was detected only a few times. V and J are TRBV10-3 and TRBJ2-7; weak D call: TRBD1 (5 bases). This CDR3 is built from 12 residues. Trimming shortened V by 4 bases and J by 1 base, and 5 bases separated the two germline ends. Germline V gene data show CDR1 as ENHRY and CDR2 as SYGVKD. The CDR3 region is CAISAGSYEQYF. The DNA of the CDR3 is TGTGCCATCAGTGCAGGGTCCTACGAGCAGTACTTC.

The sample holds a few counts of this clonotype. The rearrangement uses TRBV10-3 and TRBJ2-7, with 9 bases aligning to TRBD1. J lost 3 bases, V lost 4 bases, and 7 bases had no gene match. The CDR3 has 15 residues. Germline-derived CDR1 and CDR2 are ENHRY and SYGVKD. This CDR3 reads CAISGVGTGSYEQYF. CDR3 nucleotides: TGTGCCATCAGTGGAGTCGGGACAGGGAGCTACGAGCAGTACTTC.

The sample holds a few counts of this clonotype. J is TRBJ1-4 and V is TRBV29-1; 9 positions agree with TRBD1. Per germline, CDR1 SQVTM and CDR2 ANQGSEA. The ends lost 7 bases at V and 4 bases at J; junction bases unmatched: 13. The CDR3 contains 16 residues. CDR3 sequence: CSGGGGPGQGNEKLFF. The CDR3 DNA is TGCAGCGGCGGCGGGGGTCCGGGACAGGGTAATGAAAAACTGTTTTTT.

This clonotype occurred a few times. The rearrangement uses TRBV7-8 and TRBJ1-1; the D gene is possibly TRBD1 (5 bases). V was cut by 5 bases and J by 1 base, with 20 bases left in between. Germline V gene lookup returns CDR1 SGHVS and CDR2 FQNEAQ. The CDR3 length is 17 residues. CDR3 protein: CASSRSWVGAKNTEAFF. Here the CDR3 DNA reads TGTGCCAGCAGCAGATCATGGGTCGGGGCTAAGAACACTGAAGCTTTCTTT.